The 8 T cell receptor beta chains below come from one sample, sequenced in a study of CD8+CD57+ T cells in acquired aplastic anemia. It was genomic DNA that served as the template for profiling TCR beta VDJ and CDR3. MiXCR, applied by TCRdb to the reads, yields one record per CDR3 protein. The table has 150,000 to 200,000 distinct CDR3 sequences, about 45% seen once; the top ten hold 3% to 4%. CD8+CD57+ cell expansion, shown by flow cytometry, had occurred in the patients selected for sequencing. Sample: sorted CD4+, CD8+, or CD8+CD57+ T cells (not recorded which) from PBMCs. These receptors were collected from a human donor with aplastic anemia.

This clonotype was seen at least ten times. The rearrangement links TRBV6-5 to TRBJ2-7; perhaps TRBD2 as D (6 bases). The CDR3 contains 13 residues. V lost 2 bases and J 3 bases, leaving 8 bases between the germline ends. Germline CDR1 and CDR2: MNHEY and SVGAGI. CDR3 nucleotide sequence: TGTGCCAGCAGTTACACGGACTACTACGAGCAGTACGTC. The encoded protein is CASSYTDYYEQYV.

This clonotype was seen repeatedly, ten times or more. This chain joins TRBV29-1 and TRBJ1-3, with 9 bases aligning to TRBD1. CDR3 length: 14 amino acids. Germline-derived CDR1 and CDR2 are SQVTM and ANQGSEA. The ends lost 2 bases at V and 8 bases at J; junction bases unmatched: 7. CDR3 residues: CSVESPGQGYTIYF. Here the CDR3 DNA reads TGCAGCGTTGAATCCCCGGGACAGGGTTACACCATATATTTT.

About this clonotype itself: This may stem from a read error, because a much larger clone lies one nucleotide away. The chain is built from TRBV27 and TRBJ1-5; D unresolved. Trimming stripped 6 bases from V and 0 bases from J, with 12 bases between. From germline, CDR1 is MNHEY and CDR2 SMNVEV (reference sequence). The CDR3 spans 15 residues. The CDR3, as DNA: TGTGCCAGCAGATCATCGGGCAGTAGCAATCAGCCCCAGCATTTT. Translated, it gives CASRSSGSSNQPQHF.

The CDR3 region is CASSHGQGNSPLHF. DNA for the CDR3: TGCGCCAGCAGCCATGGACAGGGGAATTCACCCCTCCACTTT. The gene calls are TRBV5-1 and TRBJ1-6, with 9 bases aligning to TRBD1. The germline V gene has CDR1 SGHRS and CDR2 YFSETQ. The CDR3 is 14 amino acids. J lost 7 bases, V lost 4 bases, and 3 bases had no gene match.

This clonotype showed up many times. The rearrangement joins TRBV30 to TRBJ2-5; no clear D. Trimming took 0 bases from V and 3 from J, leaving 2 bases between them. The CDR3 extends over 11 amino acids. The germline V gene has CDR1 GTSNPN and CDR2 SVGIG (reference sequence). CDR3 residues: CAWSVEETQYF. Written as DNA, the CDR3 is TGTGCCTGGAGTGTTGAAGAGACCCAGTACTTC.

The CDR3 DNA follows: TGTGCCAGCAGGAGACCAGGGGGTCAAGAGACCCAGTACTTC. Its protein is CASRRPGGQETQYF. This chain joins TRBV6-5 and TRBJ2-5, with 7 bases lining up with TRBD1. V gave up 6 bases and J gave up 2 bases; unmatched junction bases: 6. Germline CDR1 is MNHEY and CDR2 is SVGAGI. This CDR3 comprises 14 residues.

This chain uses TRBV7-9 with TRBJ1-2, with 11 bases fitting TRBD1. Per the germline V gene, CDR1 is SEHNR and CDR2 is FQNEAQ (reference sequence). The CDR3 sequence is 14 residues long. The V segment lost 5 bases and the J segment 8 bases; nucleotides outside the gene matches: 7. The CDR3 DNA reads as TGTGCCAGCAGCCCCGGACAGGGGGCGCGGGGCTACACCTTC. It is translated as CASSPGQGARGYTF.

The chain employs TRBV6-1 and TRBJ2-7; tentatively, D is TRBD1 (6 bases). The germline V gene has CDR1 MNHNS and CDR2 SASEGT. The CDR3 sequence is 15 residues long. Trimming left V 2 bases short and J 2 bases short, with 13 bases between. This CDR3 reads CASSESWDTTYEQYF. Here the CDR3 DNA reads TGTGCCAGCAGTGAATCCTGGGACACTACCTACGAGCAGTACTTC.